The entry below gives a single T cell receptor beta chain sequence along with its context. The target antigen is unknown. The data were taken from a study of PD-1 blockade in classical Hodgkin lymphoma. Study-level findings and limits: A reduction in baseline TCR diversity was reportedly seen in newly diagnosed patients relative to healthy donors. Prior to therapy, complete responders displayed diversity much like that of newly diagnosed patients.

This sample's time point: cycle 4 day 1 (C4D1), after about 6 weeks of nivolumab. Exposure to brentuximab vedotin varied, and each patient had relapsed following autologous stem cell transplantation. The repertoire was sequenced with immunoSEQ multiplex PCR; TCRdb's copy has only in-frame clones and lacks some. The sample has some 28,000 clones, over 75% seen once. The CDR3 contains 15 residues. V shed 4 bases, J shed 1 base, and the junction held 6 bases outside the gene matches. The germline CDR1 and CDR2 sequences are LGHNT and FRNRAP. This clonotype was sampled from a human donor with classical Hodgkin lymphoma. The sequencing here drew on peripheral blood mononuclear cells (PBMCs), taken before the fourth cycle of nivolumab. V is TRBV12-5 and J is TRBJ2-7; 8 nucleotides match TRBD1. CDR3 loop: CASGWTRDRSYEQYF. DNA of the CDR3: TGTGCTAGTGGTTGGACTCGGGACAGGTCCTACGAGCAGTACTTC. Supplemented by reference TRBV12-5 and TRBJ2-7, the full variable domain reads DARVTQTPRHKVTEMGQEVTMRCQPILGHNTVFWYRQTMMQGLELLAYFRNRAPLDDSGMPKDRFSAEMPDATLATLKIQPSEPRDSAVYFCASGWTRDRSYEQYFGPGTRLTVT.